This T cell receptor (beta chain) was identified in a study of shared clonotypes between healthy human individuals. Per the study methods: There were no quality scores in the junction-only immunoSEQ sequences, so filtering differed. Here immunoSEQ multiplex PCR was the method, and the copy in TCRdb shows in-frame clones only, minus some. Clone size and V and J calls were adopted from that table, with D and trimming inferred from the DNA. The sample has 1.4 million or so clones, approximately 98.5% seen once. With regard to this clone: Other DNA sequences from this sample encode an identical CDR3 as well.

The germline gives CDR1 SGDLS, CDR2 YYNGEE. The length of the CDR3 is 13 residues. V lost 0 bases and J 3 bases, leaving 7 bases between the germline ends. The chain has TRBV9 and TRBJ2-7; D is uncertain. The TCR was taken from a young man in good health. The sequenced sample was naive CD4+ T cells sorted from blood. Subset in this sample: CD45RA+ positively selected. The CDR3 loop is CASSVDPGYEQYF. The CDR3 nucleotides are TGTGCCAGCAGCGTAGATCCAGGCTACGAGCAGTACTTC.